This TCR beta chain was identified during a study of OX40 agonist ivuxolimab in advanced cancers. The overall study: Age averaged around 54 years (range roughly 23 to 85), and approximately 80% were male. Allowance was made for prior anti-PD-1, anti-PD-L1 or anti-CTLA-4 therapy, and roughly 39% had some.

The junction had 14 bases not matched to a gene; V was cut back by 2 bases and J by 5 bases. Germline assignment: CDR1 PRHDT and CDR2 FYEKMQ (reference sequence). The CDR3 spans 17 residues. Study-wide results and limits: Expanded clones belonging to CD8+ T cells outnumbered, on average, those of CD4+.

Details on this clone: Antigen: not known.

Sequencing was performed with immunoSEQ multiplex PCR; in TCRdb, only in-frame clones are kept and a portion is missing. Of roughly 80,000 clones in the sample, about 91% were seen once. This chain joins TRBV13 and TRBJ2-5; TRBD2 matches at 7 bases. The sequenced sample was CD4+ or CD8+ T cells sorted from blood, obtained in a trial of the OX40 agonist ivuxolimab. The sequence came from an adult with an advanced solid tumor such as melanoma, head and neck, liver or kidney cancer. The CDR3 coding sequence is TGTGCCAGCAGCTTATTTGCCCTGGGTGGTAGCGGGGAGACCCAGTACTTC. It is translated as CASSLFALGGSGETQYF.